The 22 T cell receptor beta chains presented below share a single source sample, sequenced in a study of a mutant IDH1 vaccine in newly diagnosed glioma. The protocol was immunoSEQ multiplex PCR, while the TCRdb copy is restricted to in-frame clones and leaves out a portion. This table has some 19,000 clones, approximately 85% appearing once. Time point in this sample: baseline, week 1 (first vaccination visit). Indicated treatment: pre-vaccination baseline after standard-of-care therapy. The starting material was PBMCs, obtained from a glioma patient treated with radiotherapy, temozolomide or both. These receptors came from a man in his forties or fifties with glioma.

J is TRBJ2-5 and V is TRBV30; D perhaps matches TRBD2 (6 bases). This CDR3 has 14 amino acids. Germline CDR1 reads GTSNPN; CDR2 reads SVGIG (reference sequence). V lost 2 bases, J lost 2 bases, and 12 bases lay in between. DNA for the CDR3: TGTGCCTGGAGTCGAGGGAGGTTACAAGAGACCCAGTACTTC. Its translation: CAWSRGRLQETQYF.

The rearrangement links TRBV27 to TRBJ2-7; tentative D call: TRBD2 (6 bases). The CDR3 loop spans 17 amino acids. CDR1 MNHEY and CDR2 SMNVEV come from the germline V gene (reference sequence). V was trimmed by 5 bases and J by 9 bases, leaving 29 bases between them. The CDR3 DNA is TGTGCCAGCAGTACCTATACGGGGGAGCCACTCCCAAGTGTGCAGTACTTC. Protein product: CASSTYTGEPLPSVQYF.

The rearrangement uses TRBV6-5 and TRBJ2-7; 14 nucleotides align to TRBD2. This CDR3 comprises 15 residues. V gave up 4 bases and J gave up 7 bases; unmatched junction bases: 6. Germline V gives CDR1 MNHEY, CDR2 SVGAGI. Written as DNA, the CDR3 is TGTGCCAGCAGTTCCACCGGGACTAGCGGGAGTGAGCAGTACTTC. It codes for CASSSTGTSGSEQYF.

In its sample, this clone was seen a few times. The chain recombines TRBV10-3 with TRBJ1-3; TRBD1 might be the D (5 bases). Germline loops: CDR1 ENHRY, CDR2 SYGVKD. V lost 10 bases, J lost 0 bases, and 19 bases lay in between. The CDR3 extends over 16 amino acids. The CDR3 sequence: CATTRQLHLSGNTIYF. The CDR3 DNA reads TGTGCCACGACGAGACAGCTACACCTCTCTGGAAACACCATATATTTT.

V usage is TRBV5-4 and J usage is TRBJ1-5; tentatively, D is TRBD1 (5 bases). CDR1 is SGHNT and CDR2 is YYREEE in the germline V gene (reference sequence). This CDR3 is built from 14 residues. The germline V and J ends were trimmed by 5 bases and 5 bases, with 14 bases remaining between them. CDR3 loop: CASRRWGIDQPQHF. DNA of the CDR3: TGTGCCAGCAGGCGGTGGGGGATCGATCAGCCCCAGCATTTT.

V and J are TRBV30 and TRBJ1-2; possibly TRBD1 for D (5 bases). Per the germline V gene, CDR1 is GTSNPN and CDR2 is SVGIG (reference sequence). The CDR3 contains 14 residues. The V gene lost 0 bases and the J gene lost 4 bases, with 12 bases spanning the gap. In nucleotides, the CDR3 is TGTGCCTGGAGTGTAGGGGACGGCGGCTATGGCTACACCTTC. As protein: CAWSVGDGGYGYTF.

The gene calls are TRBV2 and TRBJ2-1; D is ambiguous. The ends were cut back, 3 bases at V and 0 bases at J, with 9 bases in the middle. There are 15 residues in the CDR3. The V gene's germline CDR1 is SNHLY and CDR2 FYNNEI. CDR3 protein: CASSDGLSSYNEQFF. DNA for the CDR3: TGTGCCAGCAGTGACGGCTTGAGCTCCTACAATGAGCAGTTCTTC. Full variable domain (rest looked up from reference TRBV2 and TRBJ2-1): EPEVTQTPSHQVTQMGQEVILRCVPISNHLYFYWYRQILGQKVEFLVSFYNNEISEKSEIFDDQFSVERPDGSNFTLKIRSTKLEDSAMYFCASSDGLSSYNEQFFGPGTRLTVL.

The CDR3 sequence is CASSVSGSPVANYGYTF. CDR3 coding DNA: TGCGCCAGCAGCGTGTCAGGGAGTCCCGTAGCTAACTATGGCTACACCTTC. The chain links TRBV5-1 to TRBJ1-2, with D possibly being TRBD1 (5 bases). Germline assignment: CDR1 SGHRS and CDR2 YFSETQ. Deletions cut 4 bases from V and 0 bases from J, with 19 bases between. The CDR3 extends over 17 amino acids.

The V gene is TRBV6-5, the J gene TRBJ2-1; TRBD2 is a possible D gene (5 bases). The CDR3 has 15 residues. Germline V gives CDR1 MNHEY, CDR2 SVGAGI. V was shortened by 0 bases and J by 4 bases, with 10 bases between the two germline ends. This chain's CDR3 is CASSYSYEGYNEQFF. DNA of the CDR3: TGTGCCAGCAGTTACTCTTACGAGGGATACAATGAGCAGTTCTTC.

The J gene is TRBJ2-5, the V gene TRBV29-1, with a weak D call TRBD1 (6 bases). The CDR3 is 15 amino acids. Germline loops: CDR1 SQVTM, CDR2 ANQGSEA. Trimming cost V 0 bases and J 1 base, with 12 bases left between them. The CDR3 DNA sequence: TGCAGCGTTGAAGATCGGGGACACTTCCAAGAGACCCAGTACTTC. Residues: CSVEDRGHFQETQYF.

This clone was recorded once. Here the CDR3 reads CASSPGGSGSYEQYF. The CDR3 bases are TGTGCCAGCAGCCCGGGCGGGAGTGGGTCCTACGAGCAGTACTTC. The rearrangement links TRBV7-9 to TRBJ2-7; 7 bases line up with TRBD2. The V gene's germline CDR1 is SEHNR and CDR2 FQNEAQ (reference sequence). Unmatched junction bases numbered 8, after V lost 5 bases and J lost 1 base. CDR3 size: 15 residues.

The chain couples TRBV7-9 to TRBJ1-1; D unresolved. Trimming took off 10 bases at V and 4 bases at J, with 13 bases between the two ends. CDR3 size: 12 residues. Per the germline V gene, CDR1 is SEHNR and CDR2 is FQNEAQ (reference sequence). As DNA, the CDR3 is TGTGCCACCAACCCGAAGGGCACTGAAGCTTTCTTT. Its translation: CATNPKGTEAFF.

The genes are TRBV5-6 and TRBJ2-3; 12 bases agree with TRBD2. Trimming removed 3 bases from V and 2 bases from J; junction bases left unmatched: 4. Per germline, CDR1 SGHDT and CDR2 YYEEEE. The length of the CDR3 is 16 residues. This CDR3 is CASSSLAGGSTDTQYF. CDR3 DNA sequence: TGTGCCAGCAGCTCACTAGCGGGGGGTTCCACAGATACGCAGTATTTT.

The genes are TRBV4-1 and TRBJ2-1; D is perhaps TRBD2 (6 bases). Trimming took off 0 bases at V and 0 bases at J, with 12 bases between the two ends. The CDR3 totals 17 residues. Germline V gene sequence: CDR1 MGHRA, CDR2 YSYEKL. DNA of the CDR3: TGCGCCAGCAGCCAAGAACGACGGGGGAGCTCCTACAATGAGCAGTTCTTC. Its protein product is CASSQERRGSSYNEQFF.

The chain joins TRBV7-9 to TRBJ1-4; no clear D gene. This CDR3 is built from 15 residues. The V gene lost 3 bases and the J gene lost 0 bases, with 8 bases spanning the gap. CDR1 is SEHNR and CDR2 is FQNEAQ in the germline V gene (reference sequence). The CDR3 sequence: CASSFGLTTNEKLFF. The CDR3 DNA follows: TGTGCCAGCAGCTTCGGGTTGACAACTAATGAAAAACTGTTTTTT.

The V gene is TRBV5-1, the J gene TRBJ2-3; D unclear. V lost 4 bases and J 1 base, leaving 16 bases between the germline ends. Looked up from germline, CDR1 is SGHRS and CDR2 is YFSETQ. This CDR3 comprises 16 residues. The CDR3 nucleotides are TGCGCCAGCAGCGTCGCACCCGGTACCGGCACAGATACGCAGTATTTT. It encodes CASSVAPGTGTDTQYF.

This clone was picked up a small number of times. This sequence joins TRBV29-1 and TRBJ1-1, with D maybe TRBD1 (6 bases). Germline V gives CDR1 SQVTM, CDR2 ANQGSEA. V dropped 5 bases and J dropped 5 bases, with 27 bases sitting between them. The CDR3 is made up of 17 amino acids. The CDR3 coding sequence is TGCAGCGTTCCCTCGGAGTATACAGGGTTAAGAGGGACTGAAGCTTTCTTT. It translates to CSVPSEYTGLRGTEAFF.

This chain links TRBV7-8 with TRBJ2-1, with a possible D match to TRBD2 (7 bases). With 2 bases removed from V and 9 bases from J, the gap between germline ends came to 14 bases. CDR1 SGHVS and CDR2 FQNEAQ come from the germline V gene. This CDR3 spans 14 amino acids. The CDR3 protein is CASSLSAGTSEQFF. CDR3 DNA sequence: TGTGCCAGCAGCTTATCAGCGGGGACAAGTGAGCAGTTCTTC.

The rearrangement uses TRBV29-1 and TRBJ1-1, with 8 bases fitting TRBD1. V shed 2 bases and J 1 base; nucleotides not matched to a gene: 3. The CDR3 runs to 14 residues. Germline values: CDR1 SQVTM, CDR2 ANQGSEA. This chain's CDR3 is CSVELRGPNTEAFF. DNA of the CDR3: TGCAGCGTTGAACTCAGGGGGCCGAACACTGAAGCTTTCTTT.

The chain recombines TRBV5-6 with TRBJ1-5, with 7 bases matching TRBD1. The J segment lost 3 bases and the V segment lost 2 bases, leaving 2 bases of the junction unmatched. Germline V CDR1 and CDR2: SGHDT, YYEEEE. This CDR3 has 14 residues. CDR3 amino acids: CASSLGTVNQPQHF. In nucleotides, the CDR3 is TGTGCCAGCAGCTTAGGGACAGTCAATCAGCCCCAGCATTTT.

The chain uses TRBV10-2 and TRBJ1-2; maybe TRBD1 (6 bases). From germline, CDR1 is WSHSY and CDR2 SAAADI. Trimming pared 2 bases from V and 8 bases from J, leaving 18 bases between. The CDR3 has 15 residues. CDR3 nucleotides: TGCGCCAGCAGTGAGGGGGGCAGGAAAACGGGAGGCTACACCTTC. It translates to CASSEGGRKTGGYTF.

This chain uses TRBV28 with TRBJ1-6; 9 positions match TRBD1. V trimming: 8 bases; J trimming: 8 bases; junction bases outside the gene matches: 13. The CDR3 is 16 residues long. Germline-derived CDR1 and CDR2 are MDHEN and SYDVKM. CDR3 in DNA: TGTGCCAGCGCTCCACAGGGGGCCCAGGATGATTCACCCCTCCACTTT. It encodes CASAPQGAQDDSPLHF. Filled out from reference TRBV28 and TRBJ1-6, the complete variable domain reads DVKVTQSSRYLVKRTGEKVFLECVQDMDHENMFWYRQDPGLGLRLIYFSYDVKMKEKGDIPEGYSVSREKKERFSLILESASTNQTSMYLCASAPQGAQDDSPLHFGNGTRLTVT.